One sample yielded the 17 T cell receptor beta chains listed below, sequenced in a study of blood T cell repertoires in COVID-19. Libraries were prepared by immunoSEQ multiplex PCR; TCRdb keeps only in-frame clonotypes and omits some of them. In the table there are 310,000 or so clones, around nine tenths of which are singletons. The sample taken for sequencing was PBMCs or T cells enriched from blood (not recorded which). These TCRs come from a woman aged 25 to 39 who had recovered from COVID-19.

The J gene is TRBJ2-7, the V gene TRBV5-4; 8 positions agree with TRBD2. The length of the CDR3 is 15 residues. CDR1 is SGHNT, CDR2 YYREEE, per germline (reference sequence). The ends lost 4 bases at V and 6 bases at J; junction bases unmatched: 12. The chain's CDR3 is CASSGKAGEGTEQYF. Written as DNA, the CDR3 is TGTGCCAGCAGCGGAAAAGCGGGAGAAGGGACCGAGCAGTACTTC.

As concerns this clone: One end of the junction fails to match germline, which may point to a read error. This chain connects TRBV7-3 to TRBJ2-2; D is uncertain. In germline, CDR1 is SGHTA, CDR2 FQGTGA. The CDR3 loop spans 11 amino acids. The chain's CDR3 is CASSITGELFF. The CDR3 DNA sequence: TGTGCCAGCAGCATAACCGGGGAGCTGTTTTTT.

J is TRBJ2-3 and V is TRBV5-1; TRBD2 matches at 13 bases. V trimming: 2 bases; J trimming: 4 bases; junction bases outside the gene matches: 1. In germline, CDR1 is SGHRS, CDR2 YFSETQ. The CDR3 is made up of 15 amino acids. CDR3 amino acids: CASSFTSGRADTQYF. The CDR3 nucleotides read TGCGCCAGCAGCTTTACTAGCGGGAGGGCAGATACGCAGTATTTT.

V gene TRBV2 combines with J gene TRBJ2-5; 7 bases agree with TRBD2. This CDR3 region has 12 residues. Germline CDR1 SNHLY, CDR2 FYNNEI. V was pared by 8 bases and J by 5 bases, with 5 bases of the junction left unmatched. CDR3 amino acids: CASGGTIETQYF. CDR3 DNA: TGTGCCAGCGGCGGGACTATTGAGACCCAGTACTTC.

The rearrangement links TRBV23-1 to TRBJ2-6; TRBD1 matches at 7 bases. TRBV23-1 is recorded as an ORF, its role being uncertain. The CDR3 is made up of 16 amino acids. The junction had 9 bases not matched to a gene; V was cut back by 10 bases and J by 0 bases. The chain's CDR3 is CAITGTESSGANVLTF. As DNA, the CDR3 is TGCGCCATTACCGGGACAGAGAGCTCTGGGGCCAACGTCCTGACTTTC.

This sequence joins TRBV5-6 and TRBJ2-2; D remains unclear. Trimming pared 3 bases from V and 6 bases from J, leaving 12 bases between. This CDR3 comprises 14 residues. Germline CDR1 reads SGHDT; CDR2 reads YYEEEE. CDR3 region: CASSSLLIPGELFF. In DNA, the CDR3 is TGTGCCAGCAGCTCCCTACTGATACCCGGGGAGCTGTTTTTT.

The rearrangement joins TRBV21-1 to TRBJ2-4; the DNA was not used to check the table's D call, TRBD1. TRBV21-1 is a pseudogene segment. The CDR3 is 15 amino acids. CDR3 loop: CASSKVDTVGNIQYF. In nucleotides, the CDR3 is TGTGCCAGCAGCAAAGTTGACACAGTGGGCAACATTCAGTACTTC.

This chain joins TRBV27 and TRBJ2-3, with no clear D. Trimming removed 0 bases from V and 1 base from J, with 17 bases in between. The CDR3 totals 18 residues. Germline-derived CDR1 and CDR2 are MNHEY and SMNVEV (reference sequence). The CDR3 nucleotides are TGTGCCAGCAGTTTATCGAAATTCCCAACGACTCGCACAGATACGCAGTATTTT. Amino acid sequence: CASSLSKFPTTRTDTQYF.

The genes are TRBV6-4 and TRBJ2-1; 10 positions match TRBD2. This CDR3 contains 15 residues. Germline assignment: CDR1 MRHNA and CDR2 SNTAGT. Trimming removed 8 bases from V and 6 bases from J; junction bases left unmatched: 10. Here the CDR3 DNA reads TGTGCCAGCTCCCCCGTAGCGGGAGGCCCCAATGAGCAGTTCTTC. Encoded protein: CASSPVAGGPNEQFF.

The sample holds one count of this clone. The chain uses TRBV5-1 and TRBJ1-3; D gene ambiguous. This CDR3 is 16 amino acids long. CDR1 is SGHRS and CDR2 is YFSETQ in the germline V gene. Trimming shortened V by 3 bases and J by 0 bases, and 13 bases separated the two germline ends. The CDR3 region has the DNA TGCGCCAGCAGCTCTGAACATCTCAACTCTGGAAACACCATATATTTT. It yields the protein CASSSEHLNSGNTIYF.

V and J are TRBV5-1 and TRBJ2-1; 12 bases are a match to TRBD2. J gave up 8 bases and V 4 bases, and 10 bases lay outside the gene matches. Germline CDR1 SGHRS, CDR2 YFSETQ. CDR3 length: 16 residues. CDR3 bases: TGCGCCAGCAGCGAGAGGACTAGCGGGACCTTGGATGAGCAGTTCTTC. This encodes CASSERTSGTLDEQFF.

This chain joins TRBV7-2 and TRBJ2-7; 9 bases fit TRBD2. The CDR3 extends over 16 amino acids. Germline lookup yields CDR1 SGHTA and CDR2 FQGNSA. J gave up 6 bases and V 1 base, and 10 bases lay outside the gene matches. The CDR3, as DNA: TGTGCCAGCAGCTTAGAAGGGGGACTAGCTCCATCCGAGCAGTACTTC. Its translation is CASSLEGGLAPSEQYF.

The chain uses TRBV11-2 and TRBJ2-3; tentatively, D is TRBD2 (7 bases). Germline assignment: CDR1 SGHAT and CDR2 FQNNGV. With 1 base removed from V and 4 bases from J, the gap between germline ends came to 15 bases. This CDR3 has 16 residues. The CDR3 loop is CASSLGGGLASDTQYF. The CDR3, as DNA: TGTGCCAGCAGCTTAGGGGGGGGGCTAGCTTCAGATACGCAGTATTTT.

This clone was seen once. V and J are TRBV7-9 and TRBJ1-1, with 7 bases that match TRBD1. The CDR3 covers 16 residues. Germline V lookup: CDR1 SEHNR, CDR2 FQNEAQ (reference sequence). The trim removed 2 bases at V and 5 bases at J, leaving 11 bases unmatched. The CDR3 DNA follows: TGTGCCAGCAGCTTAAGAAGGACAGGTGTGGGGACTGAAGCTTTCTTT. As protein: CASSLRRTGVGTEAFF.

The CDR3 region has the DNA TGTGCCAGCAGTTTGACAGATCAGCCCCAGCATTTT. Translating it yields CASSLTDQPQHF. The V gene is TRBV28, the J gene TRBJ1-5; D may be TRBD1 (5 bases). V lost 3 bases and J lost 5, with 5 bases in between. There are 12 residues in the CDR3. In germline, CDR1 is MDHEN, CDR2 SYDVKM.

The V call is TRBV29-1, the J call TRBJ2-1; D is unresolved. CDR1 SQVTM and CDR2 ANQGSEA come from the germline V gene. The CDR3 consists of 15 residues. V was shortened by 0 bases and J by 2 bases, with 11 bases between the two germline ends. The CDR3 protein is CSVEDGRLAYNEQFF. CDR3 nucleotide sequence: TGCAGCGTTGAAGATGGCCGATTGGCCTACAATGAGCAGTTCTTC.

This clone came up a few times. This sequence joins TRBV25-1 and TRBJ2-3; 10 bases agree with TRBD1. V lost 7 bases, J lost 7 bases, and 5 bases stayed unmatched. The length of the CDR3 is 13 residues. Germline CDR1 reads MGHDK; CDR2 reads SYGVNS. The CDR3 region is CASNGQGVNTQYF. CDR3 DNA sequence: TGTGCCAGCAATGGACAGGGGGTCAATACGCAGTATTTT.